The 12 T cell receptor beta chains below all came from one sample that was sequenced in a study of blood T cells in healthy people across ages. A sample-barcoded 5' primer and a J-beta primer mix were used in a second PCR of roughly 6 to 12 cycles. MiXCR, run by TCRdb on the 5' RACE reads, gives a single entry per CDR3 protein. The sample holds roughly 1,800,000 distinct CDR3 sequences, 49% seen once. Source material: blood. The receptors shown here come from a middle-aged woman in good health.

V usage is TRBV25-1 and J usage is TRBJ2-4, with 8 bases lining up with TRBD1. The J call is in doubt because the DNA end fits TRBJ2-7 better. The V gene's germline CDR1 is MGHDK and CDR2 SYGVNS. CDR3 length: 15 amino acids. CDR3 in amino acids: CASSLWGTGEHEQYF. CDR3 bases: TGTGCCAGCAGTCTTTGGGGGACAGGAGAACACGAGCAGTACTTC.

This clonotype was detected once. V gene TRBV4-1 combines with J gene TRBJ1-1; D not resolved. Trimming shortened V by 1 base and J by 1 base, and 22 bases separated the two germline ends. CDR1 is MGHRA and CDR2 is YSYEKL in the germline V gene. The CDR3 is 19 residues long. CDR3: CASSQVSKLRVVWNTEAFF. CDR3 sequence (DNA): TGCGCCAGCAGCCAAGTCTCTAAACTTCGGGTCGTTTGGAACACTGAAGCTTTCTTT.

This clonotype has a handful of counts. This chain connects TRBV4-3 to TRBJ1-6; D might be TRBD1 (5 bases). V lost 0 bases to trimming and J lost 8 bases, with 14 bases between them. Germline V gene sequence: CDR1 LGHNA, CDR2 YSLEER. This CDR3 region has 16 residues. This CDR3 is CASSQEWGFGDSPLHF. In DNA, the CDR3 is TGCGCCAGCAGCCAAGAATGGGGCTTCGGGGATTCACCCCTCCACTTT.

The chain recombines TRBV7-9 with TRBJ2-5; D assignment may be TRBD1 or TRBD2 (5 bases each). Per the germline V gene, CDR1 is SEHNR and CDR2 is FQNEAQ (reference sequence). The ends were cut back, 5 bases at V and 5 bases at J, with 21 bases in the middle. CDR3 length: 16 residues. The CDR3 spells CASSPPGSLLGETQYF. The CDR3 DNA sequence: TGTGCCAGCAGCCCCCCAGGGAGCCTTCTGGGCGAGACCCAGTACTTC.

This clonotype showed up just a few times. This chain joins TRBV6-2 or TRBV6-3 and TRBJ2-4, with 9 bases that match TRBD1. V was pared by 5 bases and J by 8 bases, with 7 bases of the junction left unmatched. Germline CDR1 is MNHEY and CDR2 is SVGEGT. The CDR3 is 14 residues long. CDR3 coding DNA: TGTGCCAGCAGTACCAGACAGGGGGTTGACATTCAGTACTTC. Its translation is CASSTRQGVDIQYF.

The rearrangement uses TRBV9 and TRBJ2-3, with D unclear. The V end was cut by 0 bases, the J end by 9 bases, with 17 bases between. CDR1 is SGDLS, CDR2 YYNGEE, per germline. The CDR3 has 15 amino acids. CDR3 residues: CASSVGASRGETQYF. The CDR3 DNA reads as TGTGCCAGCAGCGTAGGGGCTAGTCGTGGAGAGACGCAGTATTTT. The complete variable domain, with remaining parts taken from reference TRBV9 and TRBJ2-3, reads DSGVTQTPKHLITATGQRVTLRCSPRSGDLSVYWYQQSLDQGLQFLIQYYNGEERAKGNILERFSAQQFPDLHSELNLSSLELGDSALYFCASSVGASRGETQYFGPGTRLTVL.

In this sample, this clonotype turned up a few times. The chain employs TRBV4-3 and TRBJ1-2; D may be TRBD1 (5 bases). Trimming pared 5 bases from V and 6 bases from J, leaving 13 bases between. Germline V lookup: CDR1 LGHNA, CDR2 YSLEER. The CDR3 sequence is 13 residues long. CDR3 nucleotides: TGCGCCAGCAGCTTGGCTACAGGAAATGGCTACACCTTC. This gives the protein CASSLATGNGYTF.

This chain uses TRBV15 with TRBJ1-6; D unclear. Trimming pared 0 bases from V and 11 bases from J, leaving 8 bases between. Germline lookup yields CDR1 LNHNV and CDR2 YYDKDF (reference sequence). This CDR3 is 13 amino acids long. DNA for the CDR3: TGTGCCACCAGCAGAGATGGGATGGCACCCCTCCACTTT. Residues: CATSRDGMAPLHF.

The V gene is TRBV5-1, the J gene TRBJ1-1, with TRBD1 matching 8 bases. The CDR3 length is 15 residues. V lost 1 base and J lost 7; bases outside the gene matches: 9. Germline-derived CDR1 and CDR2 are SGHRS and YFSETQ. CDR3 sequence: CASSLYAGGDFEAFF. DNA for the CDR3: TGCGCCAGCAGCTTGTATGCAGGGGGCGACTTTGAAGCTTTCTTT.

J is TRBJ2-7 and V is TRBV28; D is unclear. The J call may not be correct, given that the DNA end is closer to TRBJ2-5. Germline V gene sequence: CDR1 MDHEN, CDR2 SYDVKM. This CDR3 spans 13 amino acids. CDR3: CASSTRTGETQYF. DNA for the CDR3: TGTGCCAGCAGTACCCGGACCGGGGAGACCCAGTACTTC.

This clonotype was observed a single time. The V gene is TRBV20-1, the J gene TRBJ1-2; D unresolved. The CDR3 contains 12 residues. Trimming cost V 5 bases and J 7 bases, with 14 bases left between them. Per the germline V gene, CDR1 is DFQATT and CDR2 is SNEGSKA (reference sequence). The CDR3 DNA is TGCAGTGCTCCTTCCTCCGTTTTTGGCTACACCTTC. Its translation: CSAPSSVFGYTF.

This chain connects TRBV6-6 to TRBJ2-5; 7 bases match TRBD1. The J segment lost 6 bases and the V segment lost 2 bases, leaving 6 bases of the junction unmatched. There are 14 residues in the CDR3. The germline V gene has CDR1 MNHNY and CDR2 SVGAGI (reference sequence). The DNA of the CDR3 is TGTGCCAGCAGTTACGGCAGGGGGATTCAGACCCAGTACTTC. As protein: CASSYGRGIQTQYF.